What follows are 18 T cell receptor beta chains derived from one specimen sequenced in a study of blood T cell repertoires in COVID-19. Clones were read by immunoSEQ multiplex PCR, and TCRdb kept only the in-frame ones, dropping some. The profile covers 250,000 to 350,000 clones, with about 88% appearing a single time and around 2.5% taken by the ten largest. Sequenced input: PBMCs or T cells enriched from blood (not recorded which). All receptors derive from a man aged 55 to 70 who had recovered from COVID-19.

The chain has TRBV4-2 and TRBJ1-4; D is possibly TRBD1 (5 bases). Germline V lookup: CDR1 LGHNA, CDR2 YNFKEQ. The CDR3 runs 17 residues. Trimming pared 2 bases from V and 7 bases from J, leaving 20 bases between. The CDR3 spells CASSQSGVYKTGEKLFF. As DNA, the CDR3 is TGTGCCAGCAGCCAATCGGGGGTGTACAAGACGGGTGAAAAACTGTTTTTT.

This sequence joins TRBV10-1 and TRBJ2-1; D perhaps matches TRBD2 (6 bases). The V gene's germline CDR1 is WNHNN and CDR2 SYGVQD (reference sequence). V dropped 0 bases and J dropped 6 bases, with 12 bases sitting between them. CDR3 length equals 15 residues. The CDR3 reads CASSESIGSGNEQFF. The CDR3 DNA sequence: TGCGCCAGCAGTGAGTCGATCGGGAGTGGCAATGAGCAGTTCTTC.

This chain links TRBV7-2 with TRBJ2-7; 8 bases agree with TRBD2. The CDR3 loop spans 15 amino acids. The V gene's germline CDR1 is SGHTA and CDR2 FQGNSA. The V gene end was trimmed by 1 base and the J gene end by 3 bases; junction bases not matched to a gene: 5. In nucleotides, the CDR3 is TGTGCCAGCAGCTTAGAAGGCGGGGGGTTCTACGAGCAGTACTTC. It codes for CASSLEGGGFYEQYF.

This clone appeared once. The chain is built from TRBV21-1 and TRBJ1-2. TRBV21-1 is marked as a pseudogene. The CDR3 covers 14 residues. The CDR3 protein is CASSKVCGIYGYTF. The CDR3 DNA sequence: TGTGCCAGCAGCAAAGTCTGCGGAATCTATGGCTACACCTTC.

The chain employs TRBV7-8 and TRBJ1-1; possible D gene TRBD1, 6 bases. The CDR3 covers 15 residues. Germline values: CDR1 SGHVS, CDR2 FQNEAQ. The V gene lost 1 base and the J gene lost 0 bases, with 9 bases spanning the gap. CDR3 in DNA: TGTGCCAGCAGCTTAGTCAGGGGCGTGAACACTGAAGCTTTCTTT. It translates to CASSLVRGVNTEAFF.

DNA for the CDR3: TGTGCCAGCAGCCCTCGGGACAGGGCCGGTGAAAAACTGTTTTTT. This sequence encodes CASSPRDRAGEKLFF. The chain couples TRBV7-9 to TRBJ1-4; TRBD1 matches at 9 bases. The V and J ends lost 5 bases and 7 bases, in that order; junction bases with no gene match: 8. From germline, CDR1 is SEHNR and CDR2 FQNEAQ (reference sequence). The CDR3 is 15 amino acids.

The V and J genes are TRBV6-6 and TRBJ1-4, with D possibly TRBD1 on 5 matching bases. CDR3 length: 15 amino acids. The germline CDR1 and CDR2 sequences are MNHNY and SVGAGI (reference sequence). V gave up 0 bases and J gave up 7 bases, with 12 bases separating them. CDR3 DNA sequence: TGTGCCAGCAGTTACTCGTACAGGATCGGTGAAAAACTGTTTTTT. This translates into CASSYSYRIGEKLFF.

V usage is TRBV9 and J usage is TRBJ1-2, with D unclear. Germline loops: CDR1 SGDLS, CDR2 YYNGEE. V dropped 5 bases and J dropped 4 bases, with 18 bases sitting between them. The CDR3 totals 15 residues. This CDR3 reads CASSPDGNSGYGYTF. The CDR3 nucleotides are TGTGCCAGCAGTCCTGACGGGAACTCTGGCTATGGCTACACCTTC.

CDR3 DNA sequence: TGCAGCGTCGATCCGGGACAGGGGCTAGGGACTGAAGCTTTCTTT. The encoded protein is CSVDPGQGLGTEAFF. The V and J genes are TRBV29-1 and TRBJ1-1, with 10 bases fitting TRBD1. Trimming took 6 bases from V and 5 from J; bases not matched to a gene: 12. The CDR3 spans 15 residues. The germline V gene encodes CDR1 SQVTM and CDR2 ANQGSEA. Looking up the rest from reference TRBV29-1 and TRBJ1-1 gives the full variable domain: SAVISQKPSRDICQRGTSLTIQCQVDSQVTMMFWYRQQPGQSLTLIATANQGSEATYESGFVIDKFPISRPNLTFSTLTVSNMSPEDSSIYLCSVDPGQGLGTEAFFGQGTRLTVV.

This rearrangement joins TRBV3-1 (or the pseudogene TRBV3-2) to TRBJ1-4, with D uncertain. V lost 3 bases and J lost 6, with 5 bases in between. Germline V gene sequence: CDR1 LGHDT, CDR2 YNNKEL (reference sequence). The CDR3 sequence is 12 residues long. DNA of the CDR3: TGTGCCAGCAGCCACTCCCATGAAAAACTGTTTTTT. Its translation is CASSHSHEKLFF.

The V and J genes are TRBV7-3 and TRBJ2-7; D might be TRBD2 (6 bases). V gave up 3 bases and J gave up 6 bases, with 12 bases separating them. This CDR3 has 13 residues. Per germline, CDR1 SGHTA and CDR2 FQGTGA. CDR3 sequence: CASSFGGEGEQYF. CDR3 DNA sequence: TGTGCCAGCAGCTTTGGAGGGGAAGGCGAGCAGTACTTC.

Points on this clone: Distinct nucleotide sequences in the sample also encode this CDR3. The rearrangement joins TRBV12-5 to TRBJ2-7, with 8 nucleotides matching TRBD1. After removal of 5 bases from V and 3 bases from J, the junction contained 3 bases not matched to a gene. The CDR3 runs 13 residues. Germline CDR1 reads LGHNT; CDR2 reads FRNRAP. The CDR3: CASGLDRDYEQYF. CDR3 DNA sequence: TGTGCTAGTGGTCTGGACAGGGACTACGAGCAGTACTTC.

The gene calls are TRBV28 and TRBJ1-2, with 8 positions matching TRBD1. Per the germline V gene, CDR1 is MDHEN and CDR2 is SYDVKM. This CDR3 comprises 13 residues. With 3 bases clipped from V and 7 bases from J, the junction kept 4 bases outside the gene matches. DNA of the CDR3: TGTGCCAGCAGTTTTCAGGGGGCGCCTGGCTACACCTTC. Translation gives CASSFQGAPGYTF.

The chain couples TRBV21-1 to TRBJ2-3; the DNA was not used to check the table's D call, TRBD2. TRBV21-1 has pseudogene status. The CDR3 sequence is 15 residues long. The CDR3 region is CASSNQAGRTDTQYF. The CDR3 region has the DNA TGTGCCAGCAGCAACCAAGCGGGACGCACAGATACGCAGTATTTT.

The rearrangement uses TRBV4-1 and TRBJ1-2, with 7 positions matching TRBD1. Germline trimming cut 3 bases from V and 5 bases from J; bases unmatched to any gene: 9. This CDR3 has 15 amino acids. In germline, CDR1 is MGHRA, CDR2 YSYEKL. Written as DNA, the CDR3 is TGCGCCAGCAGCCAGCCGGGACAGCCCCGATATGGCTACACCTTC. Translating it yields CASSQPGQPRYGYTF.

The chain has TRBV2 and TRBJ1-2; D remains unclear. V shed 2 bases and J shed 4 bases, with 11 bases lying between them. This CDR3 spans 14 amino acids. CDR1 is SNHLY, CDR2 FYNNEI, per germline. The CDR3 region is CASSETASLYGYTF. CDR3 nucleotides: TGTGCCAGCAGTGAAACAGCCTCTCTCTATGGCTACACCTTC.

The chain combines TRBV7-9 with TRBJ2-5, with D perhaps TRBD2 (6 bases). The germline CDR1 and CDR2 sequences are SEHNR and FQNEAQ (reference sequence). The CDR3 has 15 amino acids. V shed 5 bases and J shed 5 bases, with 18 bases lying between them. This chain's CDR3 is CASSPSSGPGETQYF. The CDR3 DNA reads as TGTGCCAGCAGCCCCTCGAGCGGGCCGGGGGAGACCCAGTACTTC.

In this sample, this clone turned up a few times. V and J are TRBV6-1 and TRBJ2-7, with D maybe TRBD2 (6 bases). The CDR3 consists of 16 residues. Per germline, CDR1 MNHNS and CDR2 SASEGT. Trimming cost V 1 base and J 4 bases, with 17 bases left between them. CDR3 sequence: CASSEGWRGSLYEQYF. The CDR3 DNA reads as TGTGCCAGCAGTGAAGGCTGGAGGGGTTCTCTATACGAGCAGTACTTC.